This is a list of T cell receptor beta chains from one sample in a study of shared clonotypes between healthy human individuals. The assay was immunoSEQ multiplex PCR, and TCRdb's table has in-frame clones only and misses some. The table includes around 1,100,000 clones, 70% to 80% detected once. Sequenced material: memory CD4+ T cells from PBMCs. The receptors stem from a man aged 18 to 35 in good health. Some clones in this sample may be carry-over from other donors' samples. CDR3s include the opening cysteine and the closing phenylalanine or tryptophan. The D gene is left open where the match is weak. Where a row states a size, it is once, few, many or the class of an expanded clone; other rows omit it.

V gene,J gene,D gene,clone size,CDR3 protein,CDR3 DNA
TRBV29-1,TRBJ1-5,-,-,CSVASDGNQPQHF,TGCAGCGTTGCATCGGACGGCAATCAGCCCCAGCATTTT
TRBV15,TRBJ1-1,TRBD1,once,CATSRVDRDTGLAFF,TGTGCCACCAGCAGAGTTGACAGGGATACAGGCTTAGCTTTCTTT
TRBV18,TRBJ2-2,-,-,CASSPIIANTGELFF,TGTGCCAGCTCACCAATAATCGCGAACACCGGGGAGCTGTTTTTT
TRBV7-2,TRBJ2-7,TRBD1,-,CASSLATGSEQYF,TGTGCCAGCAGCTTAGCGACAGGGTCCGAGCAGTACTTC
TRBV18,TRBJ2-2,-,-,CASSPLSYKNTGELFF,TGTGCCAGCTCACCACTAAGCTATAAGAACACCGGGGAGCTGTTTTTT
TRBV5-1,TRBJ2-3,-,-,CASSLATSTDTQYF,TGCGCCAGCAGCTTGGCCACGTCCACAGATACGCAGTATTTT
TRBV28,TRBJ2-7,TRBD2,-,CASRARGGPYEQYF,TGTGCCAGCAGGGCACGGGGGGGACCGTACGAGCAGTACTTC
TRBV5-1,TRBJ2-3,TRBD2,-,CASSPEGLAGVGGDTQYF,TGCGCCAGCAGCCCGGAGGGACTAGCGGGGGTCGGAGGTGATACGCAGTATTTT
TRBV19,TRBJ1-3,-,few,CASSTDGGNTIYF,TGTGCCAGTAGTACTGACGGAGGAAACACCATATATTTT
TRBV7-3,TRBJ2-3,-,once,CASSQQSGSSMGTQYF,TGTGCCAGCAGCCAACAAAGCGGGTCCTCTATGGGTACGCAGTATTTT
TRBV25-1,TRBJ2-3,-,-,CASSETFGTHGTDTQYF,TGTGCCAGCAGTGAGACCTTCGGGACCCATGGAACAGATACGCAGTATTTT
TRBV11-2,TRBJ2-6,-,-,CASSSVRDAGANVLTF,TGTGCCAGCAGCTCAGTCAGGGATGCTGGGGCCAACGTCCTGACTTTC
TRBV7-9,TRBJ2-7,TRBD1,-,CASSLPRGRRDEQYF,TGTGCCAGCAGCTTACCCAGGGGGCGTAGAGACGAGCAGTACTTC
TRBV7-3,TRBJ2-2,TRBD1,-,CASSKTGATGELFF,TGTGCCAGCAGCAAAACAGGGGCAACCGGGGAGCTGTTTTTT
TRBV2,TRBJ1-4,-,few,CASNGWGREKLFF,TGTGCCAGCAACGGGTGGGGGAGAGAAAAACTGTTTTTT
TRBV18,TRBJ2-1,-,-,CASSPFALPSWNEQFF,TGTGCCAGCTCACCATTTGCTCTACCCTCTTGGAATGAGCAGTTCTTC
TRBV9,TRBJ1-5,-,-,CASSAGGYSNQPQHF,TGTGCCAGCAGCGCGGGAGGGTATAGCAATCAGCCCCAGCATTTT
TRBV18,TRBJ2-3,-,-,CASSDTRGKDTQYF,TGTGCCAGCTCAGATACTAGAGGGAAAGATACGCAGTATTTT
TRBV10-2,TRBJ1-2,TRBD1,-,CASSRGQGHGYTF,TGCGCCAGCAGCAGAGGACAGGGGCATGGCTACACCTTC
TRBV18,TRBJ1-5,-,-,CASSPGAQGQPQHF,TGTGCCAGCTCACCAGGGGCCCAGGGCCAGCCCCAGCATTTT
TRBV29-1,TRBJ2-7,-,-,CSVKKQASYEQYF,TGCAGCGTTAAGAAGCAAGCCTCCTACGAGCAGTACTTC
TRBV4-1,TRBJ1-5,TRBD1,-,CASSQDPSRTGGGNQPQHF,TGCGCCAGCAGCCAAGATCCTTCAAGGACAGGGGGTGGCAATCAGCCCCAGCATTTT
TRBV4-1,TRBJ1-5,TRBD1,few,CASSQGTGFAQHF,TGCGCCAGCAGCCAAGGGACAGGATTCGCCCAGCATTTT
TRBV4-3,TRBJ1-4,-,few,CASSQALYEKLFF,TGCGCCAGCAGCCAAGCCCTGTATGAAAAACTGTTTTTT
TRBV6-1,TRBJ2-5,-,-,CASSDQGISETQYF,TGTGCCAGCAGTGACCAGGGGATCTCAGAGACCCAGTACTTC
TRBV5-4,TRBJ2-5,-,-,CASSLRGIVVRETQYF,TGTGCCAGCAGCTTGAGGGGGATAGTGGTCAGAGAGACCCAGTACTTC
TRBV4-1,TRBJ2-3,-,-,CASSQHGVDTQYF,TGCGCCAGCAGCCAGCATGGTGTAGATACGCAGTATTTT
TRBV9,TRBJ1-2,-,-,CASSVTPHYGDGYTF,TGTGCCAGCAGCGTTACCCCCCATTACGGCGACGGCTACACCTTC
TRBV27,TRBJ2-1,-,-,CASSRTLVAQLYNEQFF,TGTGCCAGCAGTCGGACACTAGTAGCCCAGTTGTACAATGAGCAGTTCTTC
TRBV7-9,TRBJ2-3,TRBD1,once,CASSSDRGRGTDTQYF,TGTGCCAGCAGCTCGGACAGGGGGCGAGGTACAGATACGCAGTATTTT
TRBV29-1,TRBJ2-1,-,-,CSGGRAEVKRWGDEQFF,TGCAGCGGCGGTCGGGCCGAGGTAAAAAGATGGGGCGATGAGCAGTTCTTC
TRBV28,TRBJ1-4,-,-,CASSLWGGDDTKEKLFF,TGTGCCAGCAGTTTATGGGGAGGAGACGACACCAAAGAAAAACTGTTTTTT
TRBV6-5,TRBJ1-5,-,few,CASSYRSNQPQHF,TGTGCCAGCAGTTACCGAAGCAATCAGCCCCAGCATTTT
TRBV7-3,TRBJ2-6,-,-,CASSLGLISGANVLTF,TGTGCCAGCAGCTTAGGGCTTATCTCTGGGGCCAACGTCCTGACTTTC
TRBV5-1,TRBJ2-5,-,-,CASSLGGIQETQYF,TGCGCCAGCAGCTTAGGAGGCATCCAAGAGACCCAGTACTTC
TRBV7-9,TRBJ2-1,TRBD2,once,CASSSAASGSSYNEQFF,TGTGCCAGCAGCTCGGCGGCTAGCGGGAGCTCCTACAATGAGCAGTTCTTC
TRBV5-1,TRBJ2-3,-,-,CASSSDRSGWVDTQYF,TGCGCCAGCAGCTCAGACAGAAGCGGGTGGGTAGATACGCAGTATTTT
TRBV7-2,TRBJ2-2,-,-,CASSLDGSSGELFF,TGTGCCAGCAGCTTGGACGGGTCGTCCGGGGAGCTGTTTTTT
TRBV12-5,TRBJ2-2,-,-,CASSRATGELFF,TGTGCTAGTTCACGTGCAACCGGGGAGCTGTTTTTT
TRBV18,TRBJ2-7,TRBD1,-,CASSPSFLTNRDRASYEQYF,TGTGCCAGCTCACCATCTTTCCTGACAAATCGGGACAGAGCCTCCTACGAGCAGTACTTC
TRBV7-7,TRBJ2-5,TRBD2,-,CASSLRGNREEETQYF,TGTGCCAGCAGCTTAAGAGGGAACCGGGAGGAAGAGACCCAGTACTTC
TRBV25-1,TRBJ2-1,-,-,CASTQSWYNEQFF,TGTGCCAGCACCCAATCCTGGTATAATGAGCAGTTCTTC
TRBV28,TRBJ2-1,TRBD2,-,CASSSSPWVAGTYNEQFF,TGTGCCAGCAGTTCCTCCCCTTGGGTAGCGGGAACCTACAATGAGCAGTTCTTC
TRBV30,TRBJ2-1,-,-,CAWSDWGEEQFF,TGTGCCTGGAGTGACTGGGGTGAAGAGCAGTTCTTC
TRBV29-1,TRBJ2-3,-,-,CSVRATSMADTQYF,TGCAGCGTCCGGGCCACTAGCATGGCAGATACGCAGTATTTT
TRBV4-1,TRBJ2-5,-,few,CASSQDRGVGGGQYF,TGCGCCAGCAGCCAAGATCGAGGAGTAGGGGGGGGCCAGTACTTC
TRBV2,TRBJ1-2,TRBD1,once,CASRGTGLYGYTF,TGTGCCAGCAGGGGGACAGGGCTTTATGGCTACACCTTC
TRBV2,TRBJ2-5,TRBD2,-,CASNPSGGGETQYF,TGTGCCAGCAATCCGAGCGGGGGAGGGGAGACCCAGTACTTC
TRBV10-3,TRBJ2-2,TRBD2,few,CAISGGSSKTGELFF,TGTGCCATCTCGGGCGGGAGTAGTAAGACCGGGGAGCTGTTTTTT